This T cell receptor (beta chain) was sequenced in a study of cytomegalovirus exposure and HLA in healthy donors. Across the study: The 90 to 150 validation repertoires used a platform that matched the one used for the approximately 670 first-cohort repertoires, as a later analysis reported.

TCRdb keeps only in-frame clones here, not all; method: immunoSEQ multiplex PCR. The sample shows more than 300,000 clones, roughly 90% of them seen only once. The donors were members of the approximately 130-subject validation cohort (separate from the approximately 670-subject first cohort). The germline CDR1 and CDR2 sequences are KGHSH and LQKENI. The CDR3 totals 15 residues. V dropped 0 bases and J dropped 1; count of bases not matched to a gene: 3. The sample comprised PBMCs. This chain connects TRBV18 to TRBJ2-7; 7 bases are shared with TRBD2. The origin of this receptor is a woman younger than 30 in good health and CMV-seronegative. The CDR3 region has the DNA TGTGCCAGCTCACCACCGTCGGGACTATCCTACGAGCAGTACTTC. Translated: CASSPPSGLSYEQYF.